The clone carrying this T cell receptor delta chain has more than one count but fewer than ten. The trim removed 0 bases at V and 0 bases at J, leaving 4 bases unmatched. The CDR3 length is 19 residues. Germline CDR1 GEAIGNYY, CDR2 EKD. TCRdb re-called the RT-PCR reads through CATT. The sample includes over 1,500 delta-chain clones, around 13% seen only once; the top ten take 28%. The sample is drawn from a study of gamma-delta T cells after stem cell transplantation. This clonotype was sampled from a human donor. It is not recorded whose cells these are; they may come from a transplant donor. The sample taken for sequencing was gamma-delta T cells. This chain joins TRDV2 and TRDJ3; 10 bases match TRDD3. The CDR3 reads CACDTLGDTGSWDTRQMFF. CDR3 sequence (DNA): TGTGCCTGTGACACCTTGGGGGATACAGGCTCCTGGGACACCCGACAGATGTTTTTC.